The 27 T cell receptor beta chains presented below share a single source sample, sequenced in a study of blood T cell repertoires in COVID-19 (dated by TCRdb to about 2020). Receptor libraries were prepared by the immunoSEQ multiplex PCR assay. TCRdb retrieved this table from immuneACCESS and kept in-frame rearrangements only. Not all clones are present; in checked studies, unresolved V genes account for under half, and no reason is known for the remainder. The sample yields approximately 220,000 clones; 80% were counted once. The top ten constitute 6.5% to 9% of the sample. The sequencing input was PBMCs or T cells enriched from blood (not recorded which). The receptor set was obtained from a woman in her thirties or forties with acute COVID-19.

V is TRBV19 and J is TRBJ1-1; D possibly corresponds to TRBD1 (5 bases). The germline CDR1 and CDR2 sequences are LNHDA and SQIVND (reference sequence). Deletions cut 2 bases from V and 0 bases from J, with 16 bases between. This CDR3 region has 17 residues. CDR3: CASSIRLGRGMNTEAFF. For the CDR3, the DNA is TGTGCCAGTAGTATACGCCTGGGACGGGGGATGAACACTGAAGCTTTCTTT.

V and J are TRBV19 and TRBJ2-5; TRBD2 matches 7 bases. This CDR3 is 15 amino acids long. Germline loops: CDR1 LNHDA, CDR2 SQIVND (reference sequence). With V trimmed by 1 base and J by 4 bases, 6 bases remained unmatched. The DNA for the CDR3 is TGTGCCAGTAGTATAGGGGGGGGGTCAACAGAGACCCAGTACTTC. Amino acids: CASSIGGGSTETQYF.

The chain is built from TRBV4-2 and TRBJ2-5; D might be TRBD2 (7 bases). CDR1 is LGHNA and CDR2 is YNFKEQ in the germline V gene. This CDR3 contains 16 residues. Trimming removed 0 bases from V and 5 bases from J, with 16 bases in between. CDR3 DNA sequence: TGTGCCAGCAGCCAAGAAGCGAGTAAGGGGGGGGAGACCCAGTACTTC. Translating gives CASSQEASKGGETQYF.

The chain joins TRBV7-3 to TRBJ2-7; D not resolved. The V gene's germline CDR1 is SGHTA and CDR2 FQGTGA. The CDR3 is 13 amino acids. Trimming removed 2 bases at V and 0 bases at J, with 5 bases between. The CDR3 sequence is CASSLGRSYEQYF. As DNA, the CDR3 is TGTGCCAGCAGCTTAGGCCGCTCCTACGAGCAGTACTTC.

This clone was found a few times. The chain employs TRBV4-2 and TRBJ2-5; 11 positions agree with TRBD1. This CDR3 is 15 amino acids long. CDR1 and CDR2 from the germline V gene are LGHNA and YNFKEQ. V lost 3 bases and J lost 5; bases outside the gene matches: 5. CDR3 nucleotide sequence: TGTGCCAGCAGCCAGACCGGACAGGGGGCTGAGACCCAGTACTTC. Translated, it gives CASSQTGQGAETQYF.

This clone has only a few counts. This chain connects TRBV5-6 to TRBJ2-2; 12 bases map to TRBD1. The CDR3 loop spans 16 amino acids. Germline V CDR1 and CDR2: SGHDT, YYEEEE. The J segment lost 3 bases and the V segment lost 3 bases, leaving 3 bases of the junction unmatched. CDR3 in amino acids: CASSWGQGADTGELFF. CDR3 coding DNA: TGTGCCAGCAGCTGGGGACAGGGGGCTGACACCGGGGAGCTGTTTTTT.

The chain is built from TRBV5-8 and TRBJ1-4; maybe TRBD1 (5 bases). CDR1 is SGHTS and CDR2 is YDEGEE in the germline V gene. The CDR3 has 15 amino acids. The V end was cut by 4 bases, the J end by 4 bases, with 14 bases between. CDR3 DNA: TGTGCCAGCAGCCCGCGGGGACGGGTTAATGAAAAACTGTTTTTT. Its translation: CASSPRGRVNEKLFF.

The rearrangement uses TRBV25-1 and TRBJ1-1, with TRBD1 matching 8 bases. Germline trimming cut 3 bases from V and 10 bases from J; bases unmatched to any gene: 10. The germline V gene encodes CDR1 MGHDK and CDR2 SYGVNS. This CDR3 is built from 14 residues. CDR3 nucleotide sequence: TGTGCCAGCAGTGAGGGACAGGTCGGTAAAGGAGCTTTCTTT. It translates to CASSEGQVGKGAFF. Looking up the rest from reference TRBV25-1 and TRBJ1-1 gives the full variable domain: EADIYQTPRYLVIGTGKKITLECSQTMGHDKMYWYQQDPGMELHLIHYSYGVNSTEKGDLSSESTVSRIRTEHFPLTLESARPSHTSQYLCASSEGQVGKGAFFGQGTRLTVV.

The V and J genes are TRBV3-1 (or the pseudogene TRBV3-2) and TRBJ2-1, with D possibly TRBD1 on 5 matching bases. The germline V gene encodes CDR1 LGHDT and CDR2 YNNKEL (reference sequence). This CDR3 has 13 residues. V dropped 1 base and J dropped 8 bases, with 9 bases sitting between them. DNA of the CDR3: TGTGCCAGCAGCCAAGGCAGGGTGGATGAGCAGTTCTTC. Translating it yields CASSQGRVDEQFF.

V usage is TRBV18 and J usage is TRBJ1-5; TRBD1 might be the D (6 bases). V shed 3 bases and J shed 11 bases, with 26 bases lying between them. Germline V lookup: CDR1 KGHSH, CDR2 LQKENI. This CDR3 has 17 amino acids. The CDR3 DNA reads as TGTGCCAGCTCACCGGAATTGACAGGTCCTTGGGGTGCGGCCCAGCATTTT. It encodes CASSPELTGPWGAAQHF.

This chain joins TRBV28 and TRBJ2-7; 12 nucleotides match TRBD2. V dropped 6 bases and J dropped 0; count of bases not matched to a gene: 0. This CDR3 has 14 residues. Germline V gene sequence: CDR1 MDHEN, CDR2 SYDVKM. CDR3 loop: CASRTSGGSYEQYF. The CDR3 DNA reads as TGTGCCAGCAGGACTAGCGGGGGCTCCTACGAGCAGTACTTC.

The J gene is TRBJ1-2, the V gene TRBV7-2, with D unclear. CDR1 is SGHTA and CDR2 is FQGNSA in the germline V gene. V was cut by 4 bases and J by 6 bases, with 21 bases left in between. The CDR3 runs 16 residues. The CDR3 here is CASSSRVRPGRDGYTF. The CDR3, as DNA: TGTGCCAGCAGCTCACGAGTCAGGCCTGGGCGCGATGGCTACACCTTC.

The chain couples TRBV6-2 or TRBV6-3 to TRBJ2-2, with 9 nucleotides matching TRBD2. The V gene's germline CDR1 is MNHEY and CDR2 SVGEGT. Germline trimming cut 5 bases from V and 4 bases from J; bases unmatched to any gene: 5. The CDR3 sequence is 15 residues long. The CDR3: CASSKTTSGTGELFF. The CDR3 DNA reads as TGTGCCAGCAGTAAGACGACTAGCGGCACCGGGGAGCTGTTTTTT.

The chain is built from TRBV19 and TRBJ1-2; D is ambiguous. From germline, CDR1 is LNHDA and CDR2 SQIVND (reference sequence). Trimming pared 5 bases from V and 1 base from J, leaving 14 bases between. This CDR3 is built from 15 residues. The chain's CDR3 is CASSACTTLNYGYTF. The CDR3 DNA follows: TGTGCCAGTAGTGCATGCACCACTCTTAACTATGGCTACACCTTC.

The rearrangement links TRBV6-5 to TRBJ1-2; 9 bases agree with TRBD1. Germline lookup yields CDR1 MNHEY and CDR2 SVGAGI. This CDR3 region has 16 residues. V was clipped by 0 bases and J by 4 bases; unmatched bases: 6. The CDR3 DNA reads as TGTGCCAGCAGTTACTCGGGACAGGGTCGGTCCTATGGCTACACCTTC. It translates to CASSYSGQGRSYGYTF.

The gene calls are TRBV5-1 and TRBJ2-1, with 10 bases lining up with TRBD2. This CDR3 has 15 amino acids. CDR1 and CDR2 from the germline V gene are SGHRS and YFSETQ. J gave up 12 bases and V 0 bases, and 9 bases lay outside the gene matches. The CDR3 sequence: CASSLVSSGGVGQFF. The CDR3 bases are TGCGCCAGCAGCTTGGTTTCTAGCGGGGGAGTCGGGCAGTTCTTC.

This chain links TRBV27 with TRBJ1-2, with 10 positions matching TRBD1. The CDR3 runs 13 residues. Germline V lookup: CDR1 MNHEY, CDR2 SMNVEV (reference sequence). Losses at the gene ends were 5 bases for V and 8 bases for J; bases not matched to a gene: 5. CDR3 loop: CASSPGTGVGYTF. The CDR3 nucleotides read TGTGCCAGCAGTCCTGGGACAGGGGTAGGCTACACCTTC.

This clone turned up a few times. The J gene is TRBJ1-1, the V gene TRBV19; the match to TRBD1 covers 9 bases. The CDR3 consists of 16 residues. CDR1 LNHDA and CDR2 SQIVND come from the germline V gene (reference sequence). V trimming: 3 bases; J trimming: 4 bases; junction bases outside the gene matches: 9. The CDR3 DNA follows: TGTGCCAGTAGTATTACAGGGGGCGGAGTTGGCACTGAAGCTTTCTTT. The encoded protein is CASSITGGGVGTEAFF. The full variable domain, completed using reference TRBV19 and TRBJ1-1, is DGGITQSPKYLFRKEGQNVTLSCEQNLNHDAMYWYRQDPGQGLRLIYYSQIVNDFQKGDIAEGYSVSREKKESFPLTVTSAQKNPTAFYLCASSITGGGVGTEAFFGQGTRLTVV.

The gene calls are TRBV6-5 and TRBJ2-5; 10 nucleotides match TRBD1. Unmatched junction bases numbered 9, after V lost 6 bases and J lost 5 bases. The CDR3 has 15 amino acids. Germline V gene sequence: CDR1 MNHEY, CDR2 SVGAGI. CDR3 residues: CASRRTPDRGETQYF. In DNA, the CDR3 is TGTGCCAGCAGACGCACCCCGGACAGGGGGGAGACCCAGTACTTC.

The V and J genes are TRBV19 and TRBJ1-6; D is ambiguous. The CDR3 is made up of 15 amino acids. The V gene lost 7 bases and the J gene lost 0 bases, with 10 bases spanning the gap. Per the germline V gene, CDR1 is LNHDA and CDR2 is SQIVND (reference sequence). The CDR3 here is CASKVGRSYNSPLHF. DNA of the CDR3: TGTGCCAGTAAAGTTGGCCGCTCCTATAATTCACCCCTCCACTTT.

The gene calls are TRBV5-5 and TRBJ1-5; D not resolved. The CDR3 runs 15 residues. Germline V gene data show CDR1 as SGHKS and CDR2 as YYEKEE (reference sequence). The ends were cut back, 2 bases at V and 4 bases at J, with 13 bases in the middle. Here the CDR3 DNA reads TGTGCCAGCAGCTTAAGGGAGCCTGTAAATCAGCCCCAGCATTTT. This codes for CASSLREPVNQPQHF.

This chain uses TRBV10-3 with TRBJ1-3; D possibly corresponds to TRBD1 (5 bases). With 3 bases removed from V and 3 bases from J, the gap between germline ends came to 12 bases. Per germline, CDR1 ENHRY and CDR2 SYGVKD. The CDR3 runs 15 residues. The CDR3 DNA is TGTGCCATCAGTGACCCGGGGGGTATTGGAAACACCATATATTTT. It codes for CAISDPGGIGNTIYF.

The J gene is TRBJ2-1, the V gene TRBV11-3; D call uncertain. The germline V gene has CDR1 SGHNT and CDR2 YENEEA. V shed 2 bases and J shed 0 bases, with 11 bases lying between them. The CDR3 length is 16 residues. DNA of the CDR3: TGTGCCAGCAGCTTATTAGCTCTCGGCTCCTACAATGAGCAGTTCTTC. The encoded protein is CASSLLALGSYNEQFF.

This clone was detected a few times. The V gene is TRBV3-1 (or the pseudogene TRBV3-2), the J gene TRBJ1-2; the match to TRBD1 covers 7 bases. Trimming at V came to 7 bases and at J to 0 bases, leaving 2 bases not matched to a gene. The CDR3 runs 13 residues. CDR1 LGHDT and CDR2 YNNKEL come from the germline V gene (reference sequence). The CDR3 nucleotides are TGTGCCAGCAACAGGGGCGCTAACTATGGCTACACCTTC. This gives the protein CASNRGANYGYTF.

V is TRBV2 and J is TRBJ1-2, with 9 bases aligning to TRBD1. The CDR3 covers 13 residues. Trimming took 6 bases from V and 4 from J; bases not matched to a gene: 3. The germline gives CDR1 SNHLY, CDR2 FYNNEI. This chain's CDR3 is CASSRTGVYGYTF. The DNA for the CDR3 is TGTGCCAGCAGCCGGACAGGGGTCTATGGCTACACCTTC.

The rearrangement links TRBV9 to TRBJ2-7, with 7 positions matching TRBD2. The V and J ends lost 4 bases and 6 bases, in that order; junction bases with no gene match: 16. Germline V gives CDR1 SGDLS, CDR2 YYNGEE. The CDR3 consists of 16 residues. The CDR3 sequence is CASSPTRLAVATEQYF. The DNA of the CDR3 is TGTGCCAGCAGCCCGACTCGGCTAGCGGTTGCTACCGAGCAGTACTTC.

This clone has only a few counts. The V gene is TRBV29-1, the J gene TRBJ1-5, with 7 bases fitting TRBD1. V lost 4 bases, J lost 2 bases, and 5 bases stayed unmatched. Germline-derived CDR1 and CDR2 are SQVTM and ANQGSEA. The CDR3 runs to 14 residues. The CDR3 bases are TGCAGCGTTGGCAACAGGGGTGGCAATCAGCCCCAGCATTTT. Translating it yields CSVGNRGGNQPQHF.